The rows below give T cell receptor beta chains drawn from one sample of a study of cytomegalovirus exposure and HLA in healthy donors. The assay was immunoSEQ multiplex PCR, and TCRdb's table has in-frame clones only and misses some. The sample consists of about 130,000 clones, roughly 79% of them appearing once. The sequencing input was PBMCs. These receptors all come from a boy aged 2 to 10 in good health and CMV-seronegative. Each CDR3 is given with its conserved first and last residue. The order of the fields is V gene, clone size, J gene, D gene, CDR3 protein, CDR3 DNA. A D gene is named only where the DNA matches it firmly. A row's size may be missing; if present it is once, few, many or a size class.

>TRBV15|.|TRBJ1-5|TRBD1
CATSRDRQGAQPQHF
TGTGCCACCAGCAGAGATCGACAGGGGGCCCAGCCCCAGCATTTT
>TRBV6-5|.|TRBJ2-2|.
CASSYSQSGIGELFF
TGTGCCAGCAGTTACTCTCAGTCGGGGATCGGGGAGCTGTTTTTT
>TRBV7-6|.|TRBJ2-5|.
CASSITQHQETQYF
TGTGCCAGCAGTATTACACAGCACCAAGAGACCCAGTACTTC
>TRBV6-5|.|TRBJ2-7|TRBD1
CASSPRTGGYNEQYF
TGTGCCAGCAGTCCTAGGACAGGGGGTTACAACGAGCAGTACTTC
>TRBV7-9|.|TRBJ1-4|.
CASPPPGGAGKLFF
TGTGCCAGCCCCCCTCCCGGCGGCGCGGGAAAACTGTTTTTT
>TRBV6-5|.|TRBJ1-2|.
CASSYPRGGYTF
TGTGCCAGCAGCTATCCTCGGGGTGGCTACACCTTC
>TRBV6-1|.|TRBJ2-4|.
CASSEGTGTPQVGKNIQYF
TGTGCCAGCAGTGAAGGTACAGGGACCCCACAGGTTGGCAAAAACATTCAGTACTTC
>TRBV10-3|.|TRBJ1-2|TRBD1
CAIRIGTGLDGYTF
TGTGCCATCAGGATCGGGACAGGGTTGGATGGCTACACCTTC
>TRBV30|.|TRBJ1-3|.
CAWSVQGGPSGNTIYF
TGTGCCTGGAGTGTACAAGGGGGACCCTCTGGAAACACCATATATTTT
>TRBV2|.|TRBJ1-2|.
CASSAGLNYGYTF
TGTGCCAGCAGTGCGGGACTGAACTATGGCTACACCTTC
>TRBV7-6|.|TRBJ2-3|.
CASSYDGGTDTQYF
TGTGCCAGCAGCTATGACGGAGGCACAGATACGCAGTATTTT
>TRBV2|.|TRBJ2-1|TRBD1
CATPRIGDRGYNEQFF
TGTGCCACTCCTCGGATCGGGGACAGGGGCTACAATGAGCAGTTCTTC
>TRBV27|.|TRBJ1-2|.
CASSSEHRDINYGYTF
TGTGCCAGCAGTTCGGAACACCGGGACATTAACTATGGCTACACCTTC
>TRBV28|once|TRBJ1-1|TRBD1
CASSLVGGGTEAFF
TGTGCCAGCAGTTTGGTAGGGGGCGGCACTGAAGCTTTCTTT
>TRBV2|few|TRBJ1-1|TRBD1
CASSEVTGTGGEAFF
TGTGCCAGCAGTGAAGTAACCGGGACAGGGGGTGAAGCTTTCTTT
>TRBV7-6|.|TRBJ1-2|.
CASSSVTGTYGYTF
TGTGCCAGCAGCTCGGTGACAGGCACCTATGGCTACACCTTC
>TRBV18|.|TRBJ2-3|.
CASSPGTGLPDTQYF
TGTGCCAGCTCACCCGGGACTGGACTACCAGATACGCAGTATTTT
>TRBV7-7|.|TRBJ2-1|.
CASSLGPYNEQFF
TGTGCTAGCAGCTTAGGTCCTTACAATGAGCAGTTCTTC
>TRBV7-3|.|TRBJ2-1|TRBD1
CASSPGTGIAEQFF
TGTGCCAGCAGCCCCGGGACAGGGATCGCTGAGCAGTTCTTC
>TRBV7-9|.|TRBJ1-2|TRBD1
CASSPNQGQGGYGYTF
TGTGCCAGCAGCCCGAACCAGGGACAGGGAGGCTATGGCTACACCTTC
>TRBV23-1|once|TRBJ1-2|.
CASSQSRPGDCYGYTF
TGCGCCAGCAGTCAATCCCGACCGGGGGATTGCTATGGCTACACCTTC
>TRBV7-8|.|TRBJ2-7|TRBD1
CASSSYLGQVPLYEQYF
TGTGCCAGCAGCTCGTACCTCGGACAGGTGCCACTCTACGAGCAGTACTTC
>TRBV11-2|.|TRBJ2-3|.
CASSLSADTQYF
TGTGCCAGCAGCTTGAGCGCAGATACGCAGTATTTT
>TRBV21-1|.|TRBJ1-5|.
CASSKAEQGRQPQHF
TGTGCCAGCAGCAAAGCGGAACAGGGCCGTCAGCCCCAGCATTTT
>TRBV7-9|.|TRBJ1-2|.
CASSLQYGYTF
TGTGCCAGCAGCTTACAGTATGGCTACACCTTC
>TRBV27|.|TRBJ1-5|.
CASSLRGAGQLDQPQHF
TGTGCCAGCAGTTTAAGGGGAGCGGGCCAACTGGACCAGCCCCAGCATTTT
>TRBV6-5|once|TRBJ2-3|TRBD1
CASSRRGDTQYF
TGTGCCAGCTCCCGCAGGGGGGATACGCAGTATTTT
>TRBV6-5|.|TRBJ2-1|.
CASSYLRGEQFF
TGTGCCAGCAGTTACCTACGGGGTGAGCAGTTCTTC
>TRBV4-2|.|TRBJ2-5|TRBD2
CASSQDNSGALIAQYF
TGTGCCAGCAGCCAAGATAATAGCGGGGCTCTGATTGCCCAGTACTTC
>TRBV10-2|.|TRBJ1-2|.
CASSESSRDGYTF
TGCGCCAGCAGTGAGTCTTCTCGGGATGGCTACACCTTC
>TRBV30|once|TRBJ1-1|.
CACHRVGTRVAFF
TGTGCCTGCCACAGGGTTGGAACTCGGGTGGCTTTCTTT
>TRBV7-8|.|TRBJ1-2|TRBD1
CASSSPWTGTDGYTF
TGTGCCAGCAGCTCACCATGGACAGGGACGGATGGCTACACCTTC
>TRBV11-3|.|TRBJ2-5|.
CASSLGGALETQYF
TGTGCCAGCAGCTTGGGGGGGGCTCTGGAGACCCAGTACTTC
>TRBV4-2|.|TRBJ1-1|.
CASSQEARDPNRNTEAFF
TGTGCCAGCAGCCAAGAGGCCCGTGACCCGAACAGGAACACTGAAGCTTTCTTT
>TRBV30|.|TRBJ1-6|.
CAWSVGENSPLHF
TGTGCCTGGAGTGTCGGTGAGAACTCACCCCTCCACTTT
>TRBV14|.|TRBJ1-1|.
CASSQGTRRGGAFF
TGTGCCAGCAGCCAAGGGACCCGACGGGGGGGAGCTTTCTTT
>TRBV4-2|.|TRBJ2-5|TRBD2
CASSQEGLAGAQETQYF
TGTGCCAGCAGCCAAGAAGGACTAGCGGGGGCTCAAGAGACCCAGTACTTC
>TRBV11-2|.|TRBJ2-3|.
CASSLDPGADTQYF
TGTGCCAGCAGCTTAGATCCAGGGGCTGATACGCAGTATTTT
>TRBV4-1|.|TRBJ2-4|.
CASSPRPLWGGKNIQYF
TGCGCCAGCAGCCCCCGGCCCCTTTGGGGCGGCAAAAACATTCAGTACTTC
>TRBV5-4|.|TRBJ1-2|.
CASSLASGVAYGYTF
TGTGCCAGCAGCTTGGCCTCAGGGGTAGCCTATGGCTACACCTTC
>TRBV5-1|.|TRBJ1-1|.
CASSPASGSGNTEAFF
TGCGCCAGCAGCCCAGCGTCGGGTAGTGGGAACACTGAAGCTTTCTTT
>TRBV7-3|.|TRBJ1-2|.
CASSFGQSYGYTF
TGTGCCAGCAGCTTCGGACAGTCCTATGGCTACACCTTC
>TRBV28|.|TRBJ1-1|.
CASSFSRSRTEAFF
TGTGCCAGCAGTTTTTCTCGGTCGCGGACTGAAGCTTTCTTT
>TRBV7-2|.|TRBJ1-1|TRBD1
CASSLVRDRNTEAFF
TGTGCCAGCAGCTTAGTTAGGGACAGGAACACTGAAGCTTTCTTT
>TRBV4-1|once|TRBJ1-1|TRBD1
CASSQDGQGITEAFF
TGCGCCAGCAGCCAAGACGGACAGGGCATAACTGAAGCTTTCTTT
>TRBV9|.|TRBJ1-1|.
CASSAPTGIEGVNTEAFF
TGTGCCAGCAGCGCACCAACAGGGATTGAGGGAGTGAACACTGAAGCTTTCTTT
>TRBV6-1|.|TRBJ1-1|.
CASSGTLNTEAFF
TGTGCCAGCAGTGGAACATTGAACACTGAAGCTTTCTTT
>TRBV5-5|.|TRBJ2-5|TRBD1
CASSLRTGGPETQYF
TGTGCCAGCAGCTTGAGAACAGGGGGCCCTGAGACCCAGTACTTC